Listed below are T cell receptor beta chains from one sample, sequenced in a study of OX40 agonist ivuxolimab in advanced cancers. TCRdb keeps only in-frame clones here, not all; method: immunoSEQ multiplex PCR. The sample carries about 91,000 clones, around 80% recorded once. The material sequenced was CD4+ or CD8+ T cells sorted from blood, taken in a trial of the OX40 agonist ivuxolimab. The receptors originated from an adult with an advanced solid tumor such as melanoma, head and neck, liver or kidney cancer. Both conserved end residues are part of each CDR3. The D gene is left open where the match is weak. Some rows have no size entry. The others give once, few or many, or a class for an expanded clone.

>-|TRBV10-1|TRBJ2-5|-
TGCGCCAGCAGTGCCTCAGGTAGAGAGACCCAGTACTTC
CASSASGRETQYF
>-|TRBV18|TRBJ1-2|-
TGTGCCAGCTCACCACAAGCTGAGGAGGGCTATGGCTACACCTTC
CASSPQAEEGYGYTF
>-|TRBV28|TRBJ1-1|-
TGTGCCAGCAGTGTCCAGGGGTACGCTTTCTTT
CASSVQGYAFF
>-|TRBV14|TRBJ1-3|once
TGTGCCAGCAGCCAAGTTGCAAACTCTGGAAACACCATATATTTT
CASSQVANSGNTIYF
>TRBD2|TRBV2|TRBJ2-1|-
TGTGCCAGCAGCGGGGGGGCGGTTGAGCAGTTCTTC
CASSGGAVEQFF
>TRBD2|TRBV11-3|TRBJ2-1|-
TGTGCCAGCAGCCTTCGGACTAGCGGGGGGACAAAGCAGTTCTTC
CASSLRTSGGTKQFF
>TRBD2|TRBV7-2|TRBJ2-1|few
TGTGCCAGCAGCTTAGCCCTAGCGGGGGGAAAATACAATGAGCAGTTCTTC
CASSLALAGGKYNEQFF
>-|TRBV6-5|TRBJ1-5|-
TGTGCCAGCAGTTACTCAGGGGCAATGAACAATCAGCCCCAGCATTTT
CASSYSGAMNNQPQHF
>TRBD2|TRBV7-2|TRBJ2-1|once
TGTGCCAGCAGCGATAGCGGGGGGGTATACAATGAGCAGTTCTTC
CASSDSGGVYNEQFF
>TRBD2|TRBV5-1|TRBJ2-3|-
TGCGCCAGCAGCTTGGCCCCCGGGGGGGGCACAGATACGCAGTATTTT
CASSLAPGGGTDTQYF
>TRBD2|TRBV5-1|TRBJ2-1|-
TGCGCCAGCAGCTTTATAGCGGGATCCACTTACAATGAGCAGTTCTTC
CASSFIAGSTYNEQFF
>-|TRBV6-5|TRBJ1-2|-
TGTGCCAGCAGTTCGACAGTCTATGGCTACACCTTC
CASSSTVYGYTF
>-|TRBV19|TRBJ2-5|-
TGTGCCAGTAGTGGGACTGCCCTACAAGAGACCCAGTACTTC
CASSGTALQETQYF
>-|TRBV7-2|TRBJ2-3|once
TGTGCCAGCACTCTTACCCGGGGGTCTAATACGCAGTATTTT
CASTLTRGSNTQYF
>-|TRBV18|TRBJ1-1|-
TGTGCCAGCTCACCCCGGCAGGCGTTGAACACTGAAGCTTTCTTT
CASSPRQALNTEAFF
>-|TRBV4-3|TRBJ1-2|-
TGCGCCAGCAGCCAAGGGGTCGGGAGCTATGGCTACACCTTC
CASSQGVGSYGYTF
>-|TRBV4-2|TRBJ1-4|-
TGTGCCAGCAGCCAAGATATACAGAATGAAAAACTGTTTTTT
CASSQDIQNEKLFF
>-|TRBV5-1|TRBJ1-1|-
TGCGCCAGCAGCTTAAGAGGACCAGGAGGGGGTTTGAACACTGAAGCTTTCTTT
CASSLRGPGGGLNTEAFF
>-|TRBV10-3|TRBJ2-3|-
TGTGCCATCAGTGAGGCTCGGGGAAATACGCAGTATTTT
CAISEARGNTQYF
>-|TRBV7-2|TRBJ1-2|-
TGTGCCAGCAGCTTACACCAGGGACCTAACTATGGCTACACCTTC
CASSLHQGPNYGYTF
>-|TRBV5-1|TRBJ1-1|-
TGCGCCAGCCGGGAGAACACTGAAGCTTTCTTT
CASRENTEAFF
>-|TRBV7-8|TRBJ2-7|-
TGTGCCAGCAGCCCCCGGACAGAGGGCGAGCAGTACTTC
CASSPRTEGEQYF
>TRBD1|TRBV6-6|TRBJ1-5|-
TGTGCCAGCAGTTACGGGGGACAGACTATCAATCAGCCCCAGCATTTT
CASSYGGQTINQPQHF
>TRBD2|TRBV12-5|TRBJ2-3|-
TGTGCTAGTGGTACCGGGACTAGCGGGGGGCTCCCCGATACGCAGTATTTT
CASGTGTSGGLPDTQYF
>TRBD1|TRBV5-4|TRBJ1-3|once
TGTGCCAGCAGCCCGACAGGGTCTGGAAACACCATATATTTT
CASSPTGSGNTIYF
>-|TRBV6-1|TRBJ1-3|-
TGTGCCAGCAGAGCGGGACAATCTGGAAACACCATATATTTT
CASRAGQSGNTIYF
>-|TRBV6-1|TRBJ2-5|-
TGTGCCAGCAGTGGGTTCGGAGCGGCCGAAGAGACCCAGTACTTC
CASSGFGAAEETQYF
>-|TRBV7-7|TRBJ2-7|once
TGTGCCAGCAGCTTAGACTTGACGGCAGGGTTTTACGAGCAGTACTTC
CASSLDLTAGFYEQYF
>-|TRBV5-3|TRBJ1-1|-
TGTGCCAGAAGCTGGGGGTGGGGTTGGGTAGCTTTCTTT
CARSWGWGWVAFF
>-|TRBV6-1|TRBJ2-5|-
TGTGCCAGCAGTGGCCAGGGGAAAGAGACCCAGTACTTC
CASSGQGKETQYF
>TRBD2|TRBV7-6|TRBJ2-1|-
TGTGCCAGCAGCTTGGGCAGCGGGGGAGAATACAATGAGCAGTTCTTC
CASSLGSGGEYNEQFF
>TRBD1|TRBV18|TRBJ1-2|-
TGTGCCAGCTCACCAGGGACAGGGGATAACTATGGCTACACCTTC
CASSPGTGDNYGYTF
>-|TRBV12-5|TRBJ1-3|-
TGTGCTAGTGGTTCCTCAGGAGGAAACACCATATATTTT
CASGSSGGNTIYF
>-|TRBV10-2|TRBJ2-5|-
TGCGCCAGCAGTGCCCCCGACGGGGAGACCCAGTACTTC
CASSAPDGETQYF
>-|TRBV7-8|TRBJ1-2|-
TGTGCCAGCAGCTTCCAGGGTAGAGGCTACACCTTC
CASSFQGRGYTF
>-|TRBV7-8|TRBJ1-1|-
TGTGCCAGCAGCTTAAGGGAAAACACTGAAGCTTTCTTT
CASSLRENTEAFF
>TRBD1|TRBV28|TRBJ1-5|-
TGTGCCAGCATCGAGGGGACAGGGGTCAATCAGCCCCAGCATTTT
CASIEGTGVNQPQHF
>-|TRBV16|TRBJ2-2|-
TGTGCCAGCAGCCAAAAACAGAGGGGTGTGGGCGGGGAGCTGTTTTTT
CASSQKQRGVGGELFF
>TRBD1|TRBV6-6|TRBJ1-2|-
TGTGCCACCACGGACAGGGAGGGATTCGGCTACACCTTC
CATTDREGFGYTF
>TRBD1|TRBV2|TRBJ1-1|-
TGTGCCAGCAACCGGGACAGGGCGAACACTGAAGCTTTCTTT
CASNRDRANTEAFF
>-|TRBV28|TRBJ1-2|-
TGTGCCAGCAGTTTATATGGGATCAACTATGGCTACACCTTC
CASSLYGINYGYTF
>-|TRBV5-1|TRBJ2-7|-
TGCGCCAGCAGCTTCCATAACGAGCAGTACTTC
CASSFHNEQYF
>TRBD2|TRBV9|TRBJ2-5|-
TGTGCCAGCAGCCCCACAAGCGGGAAACAGCAAGAGACCCAGTACTTC
CASSPTSGKQQETQYF